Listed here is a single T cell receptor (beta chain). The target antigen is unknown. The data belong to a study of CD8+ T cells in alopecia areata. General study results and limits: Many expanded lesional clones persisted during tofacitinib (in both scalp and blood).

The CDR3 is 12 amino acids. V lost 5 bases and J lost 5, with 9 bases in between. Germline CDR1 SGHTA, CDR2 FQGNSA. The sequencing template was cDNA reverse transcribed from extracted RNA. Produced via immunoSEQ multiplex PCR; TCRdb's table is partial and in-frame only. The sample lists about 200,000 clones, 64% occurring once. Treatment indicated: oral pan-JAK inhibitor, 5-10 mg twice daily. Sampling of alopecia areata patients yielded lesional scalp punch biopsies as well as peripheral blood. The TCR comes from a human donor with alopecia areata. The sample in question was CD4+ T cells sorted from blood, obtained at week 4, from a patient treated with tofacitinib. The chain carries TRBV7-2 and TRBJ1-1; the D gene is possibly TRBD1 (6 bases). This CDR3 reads CASSVQGTEAFF. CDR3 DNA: TGTGCCAGCAGCGTACAGGGTACTGAAGCTTTCTTT.